These 20 T cell receptor beta chains originate from one sample sequenced in a study of glioma-infiltrating T cells (dated by TCRdb to 2016 to 2017). TCRdb records Illumina MiSeq as the sequencer. TCR alpha and beta CDR3 regions were amplified with the iRepertoire nested amplicon-rescue multiplex PCR (arm-PCR) platform from RNA. TCRdb took the public reads, trimmed them with fastp at Q25, ran MiXCR for clone calling and kept in-frame beta chains. All rows with the same CDR3 protein become a single entry with the most common DNA and genes. Across this sample there are a few hundred thousand distinct CDR3 sequences, with roughly two fifths seen only once. The top ten clones comprise around 12% of the sample. Sequencing was performed on glioma tissue, nonneoplastic brain tissue, or PBMCs (not recorded which). These receptors all come from a human donor with low-grade glioma or glioblastoma, undergoing nonglioma brain surgery, or in good health (not recorded which).

About this clonotype itself: One end of the junction fails to match germline, which may point to a read error. The chain recombines TRBV7-7 with TRBJ2-3; D is unresolved. The CDR3 length is 13 residues. Germline-derived CDR1 and CDR2 are SSHAT and FNYEAQ (reference sequence). The CDR3 reads CASSSTMTDTQYF. CDR3 sequence (DNA): TGTGCTAGCAGTTCCACTATGACAGATACGCAGTATTTT. Combining the CDR3 with reference TRBV7-7 and TRBJ2-3 gives the whole variable domain GAGVSQSPRYKVTKRGQDVTLRCDPISSHATLYWYQQALGQGPEFLTYFNYEAQPDKSGLPSDRFSAERPEGSISTLTIQRTEQRDSAMYRCASSSTMTDTQYFGPGTRLTVL.

This clonotype was counted ten times or more. The chain joins TRBV7-2 to TRBJ2-5; possibly TRBD1 for D (6 bases). From germline, CDR1 is SGHTA and CDR2 FQGNSA. The ends were cut back, 4 bases at V and 9 bases at J, with 15 bases in the middle. The CDR3 is 13 residues long. CDR3 DNA: TGTGCCAGCAGCTGGGACACGGGTGGGGCCCAGTACTTC. Translation: CASSWDTGGAQYF.

This clonotype was seen a few times. This rearrangement joins TRBV24-1 to TRBJ2-1; the D call may be TRBD1 or TRBD2 (5 bases each). The V and J ends lost 5 bases and 0 bases respectively, with 10 bases between them. CDR3 length equals 15 residues. CDR1 KGHDR and CDR2 SFDVKD come from the germline V gene. DNA for the CDR3: TGTGCCACCAGTGGGGGCGGAGGCTCCTACAATGAGCAGTTCTTC. It specifies CATSGGGGSYNEQFF.

This clonotype was seen more than once but under ten times. The V and J genes are TRBV7-6 and TRBJ2-7; 10 bases fit TRBD1. The trim removed 4 bases at V and 4 bases at J, leaving 4 bases unmatched. The CDR3 length is 14 residues. CDR1 is SGHVS and CDR2 is FNYEAQ in the germline V gene. The CDR3 DNA reads as TGTGCCAGCAGCTCCGACAGGGGGCGGTACGAGCAGTACTTC. Amino acid sequence: CASSSDRGRYEQYF.

Regarding this clonotype: This may stem from a read error, because a much larger clone lies one nucleotide away. Here the CDR3 reads CATRPWTDGYTF. The CDR3 DNA follows: TGTGCCACCAGACCGTGGACAGATGGCTACACCTTC. The rearrangement uses TRBV15 and TRBJ1-2; D is possibly TRBD1 (6 bases). CDR3 length equals 12 residues. Germline assignment: CDR1 LNHNV and CDR2 YYDKDF (reference sequence). V lost 6 bases to trimming and J lost 6 bases, with 11 bases between them.

A few counts support this clonotype. V usage is TRBV7-2 and J usage is TRBJ2-7, with D tentatively TRBD1 (5 bases). V lost 5 bases and J 4 bases, leaving 15 bases between the germline ends. Germline V gives CDR1 SGHTA, CDR2 FQGNSA. This CDR3 spans 14 amino acids. In DNA form, the CDR3 reads TGTGCCAGCAGCCTTCAAGATTCAGGGTACGAGCAGTACTTC. This translates into CASSLQDSGYEQYF.

The rearrangement joins TRBV7-8 to TRBJ1-2, with D possibly being TRBD1 (6 bases). The CDR3 spans 14 residues. V lost 5 bases and J 2 bases, leaving 12 bases between the germline ends. Germline CDR1 is SGHVS and CDR2 is FQNEAQ. CDR3 amino acids: CASSKATGNYGYTF. CDR3 nucleotides: TGTGCCAGCAGCAAGGCCACAGGGAACTATGGCTACACCTTC.

The chain has TRBV4-1 and TRBJ2-3; 8 bases line up with TRBD2. The CDR3 contains 16 residues. Trimming took 2 bases from V and 2 from J; bases not matched to a gene: 6. CDR1 is MGHRA, CDR2 YSYEKL, per germline. The DNA for the CDR3 is TGCGCCAGCAGCCAACCCAATAGCGGGATCACAGATACGCAGTATTTT. It yields the protein CASSQPNSGITDTQYF.

This clonotype was seen more than once but under ten times. J is TRBJ2-7 and V is TRBV4-2, with TRBD2 matching over 14 bases. The CDR3 totals 16 residues. V shed 0 bases, J shed 9 bases, and the junction held 7 bases outside the gene matches. Germline V gives CDR1 LGHNA, CDR2 YNFKEQ. CDR3 nucleotides: TGTGCCAGCAGCCAAGATCTGACTAGCGGGAGGGCCTTGCAGTACTTC. It encodes CASSQDLTSGRALQYF.

The table lists this clonotype with a count of one. One junction end disagrees with the germline gene, perhaps due to a read error. The chain uses TRBV6-9 and TRBJ2-7; D unresolved. The CDR3 extends over 13 amino acids. Per the germline V gene, CDR1 is MNHGY and CDR2 is SVAAGI. CDR3 amino acids: CASSYDAAYGQYF. CDR3 DNA: TGTGCCAGCAGTTATGATGCGGCCTACGGGCAGTACTTC.

This chain links TRBV5-1 with TRBJ1-1; no definite D call. The V gene lost 3 bases and the J gene lost 0 bases, with 9 bases spanning the gap. Germline CDR1 SGHRS, CDR2 YFSETQ. This CDR3 is built from 14 residues. CDR3 sequence: CASSSRPMNTEAFF. CDR3 DNA sequence: TGCGCCAGCAGCTCCAGACCGATGAACACTGAAGCTTTCTTT.

V is TRBV20-1 and J is TRBJ2-7; 7 bases agree with TRBD1. Per germline, CDR1 DFQATT and CDR2 SNEGSKA (reference sequence). This CDR3 is 13 amino acids long. J gave up 2 bases and V 3 bases, and 4 bases lay outside the gene matches. CDR3 sequence reads: CSASPGTAYEQYF. The CDR3 DNA is TGCAGTGCTAGCCCCGGGACAGCCTACGAGCAGTACTTC.

With regard to this clonotype: A much larger clone differs from this one at a single base, so this may be a read error. This chain connects TRBV20-1 to TRBJ2-7, with a possible D match to TRBD2 (6 bases). CDR3 length: 15 residues. V was trimmed by 2 bases and J by 3 bases, leaving 17 bases between them. Germline V gene sequence: CDR1 DFQATT, CDR2 SNEGSKA (reference sequence). In nucleotides, the CDR3 is TGCAGTGCTAGAAATCTGGAGGGTTTACGCTACGAGCAGTACTTC. Translated: CSARNLEGLRYEQYF.

In regard to this clonotype: Sequence at one end of the junction differs from germline and may be a read error. The V and J genes are TRBV20-1 and TRBJ2-2; 7 bases fit TRBD2. Germline CDR1 DFQATT, CDR2 SNEGSKA (reference sequence). This CDR3 region has 12 residues. CDR3 region: CIARGGPGELFF. CDR3 bases: TGCATTGCTAGGGGAGGGCCCGGGGAGCTGTTTTTT.

V gene TRBV6-1 combines with J gene TRBJ1-1, with a weak D call TRBD1 (5 bases). Germline V gene sequence: CDR1 MNHNS, CDR2 SASEGT. There are 17 residues in the CDR3. Trimming left V 5 bases short and J 5 bases short, with 24 bases between. CDR3 in DNA: TGTGCCAGCAGTTACGCTCTTGTGGTAGGGGAGAAAACTGAAGCTTTCTTT. Amino acid sequence: CASSYALVVGEKTEAFF.

The J gene is TRBJ2-3, the V gene TRBV11-2; no definite D call. V lost 2 bases and J 6 bases, leaving 9 bases between the germline ends. The CDR3 has 13 amino acids. Germline V CDR1 and CDR2: SGHAT, FQNNGV. The CDR3 nucleotides read TGTGCCAGCAGCTTAAGCAGTTACGATACGCAGTATTTT. Protein product: CASSLSSYDTQYF.

This sequence joins TRBV4-1 and TRBJ1-6; D gene ambiguous. The CDR3 runs to 14 residues. Germline V gene sequence: CDR1 MGHRA, CDR2 YSYEKL. With 6 bases removed from V and 7 bases from J, the gap between germline ends came to 13 bases. CDR3 in DNA: TGCGCCAGCAGTTACGAGGGTGGAAATTCACCCCTCCACTTT. Its translation: CASSYEGGNSPLHF.

This clonotype occurred many times. V gene TRBV6-5 combines with J gene TRBJ1-2; no definite D call. This CDR3 has 17 residues. Germline loops: CDR1 MNHEY, CDR2 SVGAGI. V shed 0 bases and J shed 4 bases, with 18 bases lying between them. This CDR3 reads CASSYSWQVGIRYGYTF. The CDR3 coding sequence is TGTGCCAGCAGTTACTCCTGGCAGGTTGGAATTCGCTATGGCTACACCTTC.

This clonotype appeared once. This may stem from a read error, because a much larger clone lies one nucleotide away. This chain uses TRBV6-6 with TRBJ2-5; the D gene is possibly TRBD1 (5 bases). The V end lost 7 bases, the J end lost 3 bases, and 15 bases lay between the germline ends. Per germline, CDR1 MNHNY and CDR2 SVGAGI (reference sequence). The CDR3 spans 14 residues. The CDR3 spells CASTPKGREETQYF. For the CDR3, the DNA is TGTGCCAGCACTCCCAAGGGCAGGGAAGAGACCCAGTACTTC.

The DNA of the CDR3 is TGCAGCGTTGAAGATCAGGGGACGGCCTATGGCTACACCTTC. As protein: CSVEDQGTAYGYTF. This chain connects TRBV29-1 to TRBJ1-2, with D possibly matching TRBD1 (6 bases). CDR3 length: 14 residues. Germline loops: CDR1 SQVTM, CDR2 ANQGSEA. The ends were cut back, 0 bases at V and 4 bases at J, with 12 bases in the middle.